The next 3 T cell receptor beta chains were all read from a single sample in a study of shared T cell receptors in the human thymus. The table came from immunoSEQ multiplex PCR; TCRdb's copy has only in-frame clones and leaves some out. This sample yields some 640,000 clones, of which around 87% are seen a single time; over 0.008% belongs to the top ten. The same sample was also studied in work on human thymus T cells.

Source material: thymocytes. These receptor sequences come from a boy in the first two years of life with a congenital heart defect.

The V and J genes are TRBV25-1 and TRBJ2-3; 13 bases match TRBD2. The germline V gene has CDR1 MGHDK and CDR2 SYGVNS. This CDR3 has 16 residues. Losses at the gene ends were 4 bases for V and 6 bases for J; bases not matched to a gene: 7. Written as DNA, the CDR3 is TGTGCCAGCAGTGCCCCGGGACTAGCGGGGACGGATACGCAGTATTTT. This sequence encodes CASSAPGLAGTDTQYF.

This chain links TRBV9 with TRBJ2-3; 8 nucleotides agree with TRBD1. Germline assignment: CDR1 SGDLS and CDR2 YYNGEE. This CDR3 region has 15 residues. The trim removed 3 bases at V and 0 bases at J, leaving 3 bases unmatched. DNA for the CDR3: TGTGCCAGCAGCGACACAGGGGGTAGCACAGATACGCAGTATTTT. This codes for CASSDTGGSTDTQYF.

This sequence joins TRBV6-5 and TRBJ2-7; 9 bases match TRBD1. After removal of 2 bases from V and 4 bases from J, the junction contained 6 bases not matched to a gene. This CDR3 has 15 amino acids. The germline CDR1 and CDR2 sequences are MNHEY and SVGAGI. The CDR3 DNA is TGTGCCAGCAGTTACGAAGGACAGGGGTGGTACGAGCAGTACTTC. This gives the protein CASSYEGQGWYEQYF.